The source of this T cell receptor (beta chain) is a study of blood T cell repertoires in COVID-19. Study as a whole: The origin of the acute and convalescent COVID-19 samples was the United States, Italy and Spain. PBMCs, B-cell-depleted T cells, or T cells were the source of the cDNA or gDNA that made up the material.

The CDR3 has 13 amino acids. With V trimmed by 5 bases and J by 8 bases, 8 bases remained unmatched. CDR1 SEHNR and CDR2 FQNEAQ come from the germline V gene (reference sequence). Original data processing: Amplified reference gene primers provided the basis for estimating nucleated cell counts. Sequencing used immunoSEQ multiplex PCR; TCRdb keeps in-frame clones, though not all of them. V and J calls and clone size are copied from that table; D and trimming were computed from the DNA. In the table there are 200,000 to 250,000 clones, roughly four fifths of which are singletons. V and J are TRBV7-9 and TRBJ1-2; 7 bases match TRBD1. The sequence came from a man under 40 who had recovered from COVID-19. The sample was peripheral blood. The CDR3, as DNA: TGTGCCAGCAGCCAAGGACAGGAGGACGGCTACACCTTC. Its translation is CASSQGQEDGYTF.